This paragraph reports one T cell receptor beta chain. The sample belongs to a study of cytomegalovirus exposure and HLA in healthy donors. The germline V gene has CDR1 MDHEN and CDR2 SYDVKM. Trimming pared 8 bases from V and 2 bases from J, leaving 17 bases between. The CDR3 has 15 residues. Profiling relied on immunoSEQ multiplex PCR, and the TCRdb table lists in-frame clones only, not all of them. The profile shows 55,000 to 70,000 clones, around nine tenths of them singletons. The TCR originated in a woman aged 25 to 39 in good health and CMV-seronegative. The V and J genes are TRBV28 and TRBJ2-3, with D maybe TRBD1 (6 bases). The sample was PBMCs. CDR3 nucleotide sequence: TGTGCCAGCCGACCCATCGACAGGCACACAGATACGCAGTATTTT. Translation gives CASRPIDRHTDTQYF. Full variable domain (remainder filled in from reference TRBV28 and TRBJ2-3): DVKVTQSSRYLVKRTGEKVFLECVQDMDHENMFWYRQDPGLGLRLIYFSYDVKMKEKGDIPEGYSVSREKKERFSLILESASTNQTSMYLCASRPIDRHTDTQYFGPGTRLTVL.